This T cell receptor beta chain originates from a study of early T cells in non-severe SARS-CoV-2 infection. In the study overall: The authors sequenced bulk RNA from unsorted whole blood, leaving chains unpaired.

In germline, CDR1 is SGHVS, CDR2 FNYEAQ. The CDR3 has 15 amino acids. Trimming left V 5 bases short and J 6 bases short, with 16 bases between. Unique molecular identifiers were affixed to single, distinct cDNA molecules. TCRdb fed the 5' RACE reads into MiXCR, producing one record per CDR3 protein. Of about 72,000 distinct CDR3 sequences listed, over 9% are singletons. This clonotype was seen repeatedly, ten times or more. The receptor was derived from an adult who was a healthcare worker with PCR-confirmed SARS-CoV-2 infection or an uninfected control (not recorded which). The J gene is TRBJ2-2, the V gene TRBV7-6, with a weak D call TRBD1 (5 bases). The sample consisted of whole blood, taken at baseline. This CDR3 is CASSSVPGISGELFF. The CDR3 DNA reads TGTGCCAGCAGCAGTGTTCCAGGGATCTCCGGGGAGCTGTTTTTT.